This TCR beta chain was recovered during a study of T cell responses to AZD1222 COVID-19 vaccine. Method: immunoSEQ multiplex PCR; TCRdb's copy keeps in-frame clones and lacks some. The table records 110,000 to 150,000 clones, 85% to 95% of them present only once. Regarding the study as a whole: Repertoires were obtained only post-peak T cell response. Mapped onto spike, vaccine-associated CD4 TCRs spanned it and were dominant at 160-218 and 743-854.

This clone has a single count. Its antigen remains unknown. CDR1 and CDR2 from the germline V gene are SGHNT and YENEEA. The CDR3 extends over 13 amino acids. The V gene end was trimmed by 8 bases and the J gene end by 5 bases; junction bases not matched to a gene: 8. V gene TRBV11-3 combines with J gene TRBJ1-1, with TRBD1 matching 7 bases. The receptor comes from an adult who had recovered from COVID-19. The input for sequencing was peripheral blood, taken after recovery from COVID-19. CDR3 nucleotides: TGTGCCAGCTGGCGGCAGGGGGGGACTGAAGCTTTCTTT. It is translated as CASWRQGGTEAFF.